This T cell receptor (beta chain) appears in the sequencing data of a study of coeliac disease. Produced via immunoSEQ multiplex PCR; TCRdb's table is partial and in-frame only. Altogether more than 4,500 clones are present, less than 70% being singletons, with the ten largest covering more than 11%. Germline-derived CDR1 and CDR2 are SGHAT and FQNNGV. The CDR3 totals 14 residues. V was clipped by 4 bases and J by 4 bases, with 10 bases between them. Regarding the study as a whole: Largely private TRB repertoires meant most sequences were sample-unique.

This clone has just a few counts. Antigen specificity is unknown. Specimen: lymphocytes from the gut lamina propria. The rearrangement uses TRBV11-2 and TRBJ1-4; a possible D gene is TRBD1 (6 bases). This clonotype originated in a woman in her thirties or forties. CDR3 residues: CASSSQGFNEKLFF. In DNA, the CDR3 is TGTGCCAGCAGCTCACAGGGATTTAATGAAAAACTGTTTTTT.